One sample yielded the 20 T cell receptor beta chains listed below, sequenced in a study of T cell repertoires in cytomegalovirus infection. MiXCR, applied by TCRdb to the reads, yields one record per CDR3 protein. The profile covers about 740,000 distinct CDR3 sequences, with 35% to 45% appearing a single time and around 2.8% taken by the ten largest. The material sequenced was PBMCs. The origin of the receptors is a human donor in good health (CMV status not recorded). Some clones in this sample may be carry-over from other donors' samples.

This clonotype was recorded once. This may be a read error, as it is one base from a much larger clone. Given the absence of the conserved phenylalanine or tryptophan at the CDR3 end, a read error is likely. The gene calls are TRBV12-3 or TRBV12-4 and TRBJ2-7; no definite D call. This CDR3 is built from 15 residues. Trimming pared 6 bases from V and 5 bases from J, leaving 20 bases between. CDR3: CASSSGRWPADEQYC. In DNA, the CDR3 is TGTGCCAGCAGCAGTGGCAGGTGGCCGGCTGACGAGCAGTACTGC.

The chain employs TRBV27 and TRBJ1-5; D unclear. V was shortened by 4 bases and J by 9 bases, with 13 bases between the two germline ends. Per germline, CDR1 MNHEY and CDR2 SMNVEV (reference sequence). The CDR3 spans 13 residues. The CDR3 DNA sequence: TGTGCCAGCAGTTCGGCCCCCCTGGGGCCCCAGCATTTT. Encoded protein: CASSSAPLGPQHF.

This clonotype was observed at least ten times. The chain couples TRBV7-9 to TRBJ1-1, with TRBD1 as a possible D gene (6 bases). The CDR3 covers 13 residues. Germline lookup yields CDR1 SEHNR and CDR2 FQNEAQ (reference sequence). The germline V and J ends were trimmed by 5 bases and 1 base, with 8 bases remaining between them. The CDR3: CASSPTGNTEAFF. As DNA, the CDR3 is TGTGCCAGCAGCCCGACAGGGAACACTGAAGCTTTCTTT.

The J gene is TRBJ1-5, the V gene TRBV7-9; D not certain. The CDR3 contains 15 residues. Germline assignment: CDR1 SEHNR and CDR2 FQNEAQ (reference sequence). V was shortened by 2 bases and J by 0 bases, with 8 bases between the two germline ends. For the CDR3, the DNA is TGTGCCAGCAGCTTATATGAGGGTAGCAATCAGCCCCAGCATTTT. Translation: CASSLYEGSNQPQHF.

Comments on this clonotype: This may arise from a read error, as a much more abundant clone is one base away. This likely comes from a read error, as the CDR3 has no conserved phenylalanine or tryptophan at its end. This chain links TRBV7-8 with TRBJ2-7; a possible D gene is TRBD2 (6 bases). Germline assignment: CDR1 SGHVS and CDR2 FQNEAQ. Between the trimmed V and J ends, which lost 6 bases and 4 bases, there was a span of 28 bases. CDR3 length: 18 amino acids. CDR3 amino acids: CASSFSGGRYNKGYEQYL. DNA for the CDR3: TGTGCCAGCAGTTTTTCCGGAGGGCGCTACAACAAAGGGTACGAGCAGTACTTA.

The genes are TRBV20-1 and TRBJ2-3, with 8 bases that match TRBD2. The CDR3 extends over 14 amino acids. V shed 5 bases and J 1 base; nucleotides not matched to a gene: 5. The germline V gene has CDR1 DFQATT and CDR2 SNEGSKA (reference sequence). The CDR3 sequence is CSALSGRGTDTQYF. The CDR3, as DNA: TGCAGTGCTCTAAGCGGGAGAGGCACAGATACGCAGTATTTT.

A few counts support this clonotype. CDR3 residues: CASSLDAATEQFF. The CDR3 region has the DNA TGTGCCAGCAGCTTAGACGCCGCGACAGAGCAGTTCTTC. The V call is TRBV7-9, the J call TRBJ2-1; D call uncertain. The germline V and J ends were trimmed by 1 base and 10 bases, with 11 bases remaining between them. The CDR3 is 13 amino acids. Germline loops: CDR1 SEHNR, CDR2 FQNEAQ (reference sequence). Based on the CDR3 plus reference TRBV7-9 and TRBJ2-1, the full variable domain is DTGVSQNPRHKITKRGQNVTFRCDPISEHNRLYWYRQTLGQGPEFLTYFQNEAQLEKSRLLSDRFSAERPKGSFSTLEIQRTEQGDSAMYLCASSLDAATEQFFGPGTRLTVL.

This chain links TRBV2 with TRBJ1-1, with 8 positions matching TRBD1. The CDR3 is 15 residues long. V was pared by 4 bases and J by 1 base, with 5 bases of the junction left unmatched. CDR1 and CDR2 from the germline V gene are SNHLY and FYNNEI. DNA for the CDR3: TGTGCCAGCAGTGGGTGGCAGGGGGCGAACACTGAAGCTTTCTTT. As protein: CASSGWQGANTEAFF.

The table lists this clonotype with a few counts. The chain joins TRBV20-1 to TRBJ2-3; TRBD1 is a possible D gene (5 bases). Germline V gives CDR1 DFQATT, CDR2 SNEGSKA (reference sequence). The CDR3 is 13 residues long. V shed 8 bases and J shed 0 bases, with 12 bases lying between them. The CDR3 sequence: CSLGRISTDTQYF. CDR3 bases: TGCAGTTTGGGGCGGATTAGCACAGATACGCAGTATTTT.

This clonotype has more than one count but fewer than ten. The CDR3 reads CASSQPGQALSEQYF. CDR3 bases: TGCGCCAGCAGCCAACCGGGACAGGCCCTGTCCGAGCAGTACTTC. This rearrangement joins TRBV4-1 to TRBJ2-7; 8 positions agree with TRBD1. V trimming: 2 bases; J trimming: 6 bases; junction bases outside the gene matches: 9. CDR1 and CDR2 from the germline V gene are MGHRA and YSYEKL. The CDR3 runs to 15 residues.

The chain links TRBV19 to TRBJ2-7; maybe TRBD2 (6 bases). The CDR3 loop spans 15 amino acids. V was shortened by 4 bases and J by 5 bases, with 18 bases between the two germline ends. Germline V gene lookup returns CDR1 LNHDA and CDR2 SQIVND (reference sequence). As DNA, the CDR3 is TGTGCCAGTAGTACCTCCGGGACTCTGGGCGACGAGCAGTACTTC. Its translation: CASSTSGTLGDEQYF.

This clonotype was counted only a few times. The genes are TRBV19 and TRBJ1-3; D unclear. CDR1 is LNHDA, CDR2 SQIVND, per germline (reference sequence). The CDR3 runs 11 residues. Trimming took off 10 bases at V and 1 base at J, with 5 bases between the two ends. The CDR3 is CAISSGNTIYF. The CDR3 DNA is TGTGCCATTTCGTCTGGAAACACCATATATTTT.

In its sample, this clonotype was seen a few times. CDR3 region: CASRSHGGWEKLFF. The CDR3 DNA sequence: TGTGCCAGCAGATCCCACGGGGGCTGGGAAAAACTGTTTTTT. The chain combines TRBV6-2 or TRBV6-3 with TRBJ1-4; the D gene is possibly TRBD1 (6 bases). Trimming removed 6 bases at V and 8 bases at J, with 16 bases between. The germline CDR1 and CDR2 sequences are MNHEY and SVGEGT. The CDR3 runs to 14 residues.

CDR3 in amino acids: CASTDRGVNEKLFF. For the CDR3, the DNA is TGTGCCAGCACTGATAGGGGGGTCAATGAAAAACTGTTTTTT. The genes are TRBV2 and TRBJ1-4, with TRBD1 as a possible D gene (6 bases). The V gene lost 7 bases and the J gene lost 5 bases, with 14 bases spanning the gap. CDR3 length equals 14 residues. Germline V CDR1 and CDR2: SNHLY, FYNNEI. Variable domain in full (rest from reference TRBV2 and TRBJ1-4): EPEVTQTPSHQVTQMGQEVILRCVPISNHLYFYWYRQILGQKVEFLVSFYNNEISEKSEIFDDQFSVERPDGSNFTLKIRSTKLEDSAMYFCASTDRGVNEKLFFGSGTQLSVL.

This clonotype was observed a few times. V and J are TRBV7-2 and TRBJ1-2; D is undetermined. The V and J ends lost 0 bases and 5 bases respectively, with 13 bases between them. CDR1 and CDR2 from the germline V gene are SGHTA and FQGNSA. The CDR3 is 15 residues long. The CDR3 DNA reads as TGTGCCAGCAGCTTAGCGATGTCGTCGGGGTATGGCTACACCTTC. Translating it yields CASSLAMSSGYGYTF.

This sequence joins TRBV12-3 or TRBV12-4 and TRBJ1-4, with 9 bases fitting TRBD1. With 2 bases clipped from V and 7 bases from J, the junction kept 5 bases outside the gene matches. The length of the CDR3 is 15 residues. Written as DNA, the CDR3 is TGTGCCAGCAGTTTAAGGGGGACAGGGTCTGAAAAACTGTTTTTT. Its protein is CASSLRGTGSEKLFF.

V and J are TRBV15 and TRBJ2-1; D remains ambiguous. This CDR3 has 13 residues. Between the trimmed V and J ends, which lost 0 bases and 5 bases, there was a span of 5 bases. Germline V CDR1 and CDR2: LNHNV, YYDKDF (reference sequence). CDR3 loop: CATSRDLDNEQFF. DNA of the CDR3: TGTGCCACCAGCAGAGATCTTGACAATGAGCAGTTCTTC.

V gene TRBV9 combines with J gene TRBJ2-3; 9 bases agree with TRBD2. Germline lookup yields CDR1 SGDLS and CDR2 YYNGEE. J gave up 5 bases and V 0 bases, and 4 bases lay outside the gene matches. The CDR3 loop spans 15 amino acids. The CDR3: CASSVDPAGGDTQYF. The CDR3, as DNA: TGTGCCAGCAGCGTAGATCCAGCGGGGGGAGATACGCAGTATTTT.

J is TRBJ2-1 and V is TRBV12-3 or TRBV12-4; D is unresolved. V gave up 1 base and J gave up 7 bases, with 11 bases separating them. The CDR3 extends over 14 amino acids. The chain's CDR3 is CASSLGPGLNEQFF. Here the CDR3 DNA reads TGTGCCAGCAGTTTAGGTCCGGGTTTGAATGAGCAGTTCTTC.

This clonotype showed up just a few times. The CDR3 nucleotides are TGTGCCAGCAGCTTGGGCGGGAGTAACAACGAGCAGTACTTC. It specifies CASSLGGSNNEQYF. The V gene is TRBV5-4, the J gene TRBJ2-7; TRBD2 agrees at 7 bases. Unmatched junction bases numbered 5, after V lost 0 bases and J lost 5 bases. CDR1 is SGHNT, CDR2 YYREEE, per germline (reference sequence). CDR3 length: 14 amino acids. The full variable domain, rest sourced from reference TRBV5-4 and TRBJ2-7, is ETGVTQSPTHLIKTRGQQVTLRCSSQSGHNTVSWYQQALGQGPQFIFQYYREEENGRGNFPPRFSGLQFPNYSSELNVNALELDDSALYLCASSLGGSNNEQYFGPGTRLTVT.